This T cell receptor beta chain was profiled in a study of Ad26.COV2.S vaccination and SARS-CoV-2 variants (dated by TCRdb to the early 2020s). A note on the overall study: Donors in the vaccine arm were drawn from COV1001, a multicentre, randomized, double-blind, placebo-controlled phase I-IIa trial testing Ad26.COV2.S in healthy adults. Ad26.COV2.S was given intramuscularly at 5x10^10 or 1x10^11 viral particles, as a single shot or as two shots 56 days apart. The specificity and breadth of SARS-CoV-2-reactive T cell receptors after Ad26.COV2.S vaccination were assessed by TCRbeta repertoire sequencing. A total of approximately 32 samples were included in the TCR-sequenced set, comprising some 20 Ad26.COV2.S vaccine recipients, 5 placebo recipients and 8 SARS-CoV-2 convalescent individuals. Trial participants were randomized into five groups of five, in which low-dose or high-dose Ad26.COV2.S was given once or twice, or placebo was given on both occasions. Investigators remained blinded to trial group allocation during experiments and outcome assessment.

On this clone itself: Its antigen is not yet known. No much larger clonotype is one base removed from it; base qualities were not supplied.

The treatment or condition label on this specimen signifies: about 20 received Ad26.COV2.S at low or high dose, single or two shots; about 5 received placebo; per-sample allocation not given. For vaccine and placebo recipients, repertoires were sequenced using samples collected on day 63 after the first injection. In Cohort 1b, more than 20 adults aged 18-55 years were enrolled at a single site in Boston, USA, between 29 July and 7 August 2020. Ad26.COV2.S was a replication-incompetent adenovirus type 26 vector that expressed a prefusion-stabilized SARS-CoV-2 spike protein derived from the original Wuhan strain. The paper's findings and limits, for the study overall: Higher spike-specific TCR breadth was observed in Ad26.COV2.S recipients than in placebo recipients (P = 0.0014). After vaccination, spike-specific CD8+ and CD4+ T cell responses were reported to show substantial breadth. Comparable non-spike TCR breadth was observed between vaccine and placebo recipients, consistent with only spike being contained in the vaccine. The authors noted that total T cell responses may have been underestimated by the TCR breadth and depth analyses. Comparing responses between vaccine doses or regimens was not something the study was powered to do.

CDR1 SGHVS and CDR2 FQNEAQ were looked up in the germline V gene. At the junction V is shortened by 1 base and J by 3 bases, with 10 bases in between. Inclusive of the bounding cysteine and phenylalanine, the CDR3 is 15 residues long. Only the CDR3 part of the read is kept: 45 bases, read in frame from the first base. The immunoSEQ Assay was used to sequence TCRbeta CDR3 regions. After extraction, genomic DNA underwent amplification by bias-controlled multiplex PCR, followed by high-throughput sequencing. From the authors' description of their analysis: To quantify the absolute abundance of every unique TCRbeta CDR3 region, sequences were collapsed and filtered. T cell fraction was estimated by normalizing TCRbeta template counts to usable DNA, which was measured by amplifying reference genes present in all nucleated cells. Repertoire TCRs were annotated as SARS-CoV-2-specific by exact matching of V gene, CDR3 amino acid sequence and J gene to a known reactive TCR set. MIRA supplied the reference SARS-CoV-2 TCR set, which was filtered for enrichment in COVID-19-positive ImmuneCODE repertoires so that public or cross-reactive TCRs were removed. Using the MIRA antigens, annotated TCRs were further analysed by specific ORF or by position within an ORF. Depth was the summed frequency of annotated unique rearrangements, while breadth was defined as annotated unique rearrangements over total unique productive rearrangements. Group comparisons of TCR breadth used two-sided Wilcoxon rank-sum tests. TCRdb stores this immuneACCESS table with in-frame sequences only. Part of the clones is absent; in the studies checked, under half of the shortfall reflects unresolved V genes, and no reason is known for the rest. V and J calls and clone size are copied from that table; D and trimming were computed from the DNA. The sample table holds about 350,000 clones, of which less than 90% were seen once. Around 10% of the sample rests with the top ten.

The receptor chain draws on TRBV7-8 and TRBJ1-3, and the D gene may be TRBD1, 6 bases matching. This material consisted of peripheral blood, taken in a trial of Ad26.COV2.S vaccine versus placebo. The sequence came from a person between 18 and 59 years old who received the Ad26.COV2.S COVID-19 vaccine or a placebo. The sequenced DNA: TGTGCCAGCAGCTTAGGGGGGACAAGTGGAAACACCATATATTTT. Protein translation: CASSLGGTSGNTIYF.